What follows is one TCR beta chain and its context. Its antigen is undetermined. Reverse transcription used about 0.45 to 1 ug RNA and random hexamers. The method of amplification for TCR beta CDR3 was immunoSEQ multiplex PCR, covering 54 Vbeta and 13 Jbeta. TCRdb independently ran MiXCR on the immunoSEQ multiplex PCR reads; one entry per CDR3 protein. The sample comprises 71,000 or so distinct CDR3 sequences, 96% of which are singletons, and 0.095% to 0.12% rests with the top ten. The sample belongs to a study of CD8 T cells in Susac syndrome. Between the trimmed V and J ends, which lost 8 bases and 2 bases, there was a span of 13 bases. From germline, CDR1 is ENHRY and CDR2 SYGVKD. This CDR3 spans 14 amino acids. Negative isolation was used for CD8+ and CD4+ T cells and FACS enrichment for TEMRA cells. Broader study findings: The authors acknowledged that the study's TCR sequencing and HLA analysis involved relatively few individuals.

This sequence originates from a human donor with multiple sclerosis. The sequencing input was CD4+ T cells from PBMCs. The rearrangement joins TRBV10-3 to TRBJ1-5; D may be TRBD1 (6 bases). CDR3 DNA: TGTGCCATCCGGGGGGCTGAGGGCAATCAGCCCCAGCATTTT. It codes for CAIRGAEGNQPQHF.